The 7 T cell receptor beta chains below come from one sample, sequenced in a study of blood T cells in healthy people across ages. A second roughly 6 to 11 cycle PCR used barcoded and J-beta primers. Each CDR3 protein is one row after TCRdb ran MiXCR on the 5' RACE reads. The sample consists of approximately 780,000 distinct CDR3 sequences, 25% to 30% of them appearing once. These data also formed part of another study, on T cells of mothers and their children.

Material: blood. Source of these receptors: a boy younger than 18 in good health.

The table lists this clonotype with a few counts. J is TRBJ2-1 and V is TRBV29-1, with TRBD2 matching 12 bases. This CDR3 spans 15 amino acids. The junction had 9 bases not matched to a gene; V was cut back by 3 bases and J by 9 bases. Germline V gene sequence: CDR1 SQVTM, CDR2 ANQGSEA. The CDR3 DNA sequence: TGCAGCGTTGACAGGACTAGCGGGGCCCGGGGTGAGCAGTTCTTC. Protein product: CSVDRTSGARGEQFF.

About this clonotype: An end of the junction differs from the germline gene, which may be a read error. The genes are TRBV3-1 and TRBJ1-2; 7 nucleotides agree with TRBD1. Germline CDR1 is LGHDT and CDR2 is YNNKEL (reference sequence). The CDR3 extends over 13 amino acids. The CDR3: CASSLGTAYGNTF. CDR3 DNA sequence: TGTGCCAGCAGCCTCGGGACAGCCTATGGCAACACCTTC.

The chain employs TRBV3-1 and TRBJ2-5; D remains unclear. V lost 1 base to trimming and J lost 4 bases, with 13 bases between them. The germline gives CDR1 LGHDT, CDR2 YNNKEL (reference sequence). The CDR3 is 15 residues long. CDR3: CASSQVLNSGETQYF. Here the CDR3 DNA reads TGTGCCAGCAGCCAAGTCTTGAATTCCGGAGAGACCCAGTACTTC.

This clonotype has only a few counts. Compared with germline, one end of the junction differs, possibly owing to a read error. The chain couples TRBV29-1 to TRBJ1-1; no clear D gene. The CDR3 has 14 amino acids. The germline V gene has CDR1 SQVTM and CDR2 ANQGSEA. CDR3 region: CSVRSGEVNAEAFF. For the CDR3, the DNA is TGCAGCGTTCGGTCCGGAGAGGTGAACGCTGAAGCTTTCTTT.

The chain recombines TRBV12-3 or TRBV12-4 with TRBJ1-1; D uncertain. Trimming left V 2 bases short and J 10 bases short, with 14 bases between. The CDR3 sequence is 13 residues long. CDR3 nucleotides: TGTGCCAGCAGTTTAAATGGCGTTTCAGGAGCTTTCTTT. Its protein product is CASSLNGVSGAFF.

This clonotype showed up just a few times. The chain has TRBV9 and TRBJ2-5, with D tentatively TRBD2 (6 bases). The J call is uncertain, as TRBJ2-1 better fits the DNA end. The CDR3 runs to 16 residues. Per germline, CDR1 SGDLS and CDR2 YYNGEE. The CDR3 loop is CASSVAGTQTSNEQFF. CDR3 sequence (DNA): TGTGCCAGCAGCGTAGCTGGGACTCAGACCTCCAATGAGCAGTTCTTC.

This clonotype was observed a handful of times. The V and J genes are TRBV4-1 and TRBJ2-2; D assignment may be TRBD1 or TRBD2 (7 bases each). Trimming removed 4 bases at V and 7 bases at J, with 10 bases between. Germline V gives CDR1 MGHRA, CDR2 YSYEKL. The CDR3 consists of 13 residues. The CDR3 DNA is TGCGCCAGCAGCCCAGGGGGGGGCGGGGAGCTGTTTTTT. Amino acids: CASSPGGGGELFF.